This T cell receptor (beta chain) was found in a study of CDR3 diversity in severe acne. MiXCR, run by TCRdb on the PCR reads, gives a single entry per CDR3 protein. Among some 85,000 distinct CDR3 sequences listed, around 50% were seen once. Sequenced material: blood. The clonotype originates from a male donor with severe acne vulgaris.

CDR3 sequence: CALGTGGSTNEKLFF. The CDR3 DNA reads as TGTGCCCTCGGGACAGGGGGTTCAACTAATGAAAAACTGTTTTTT. The rearrangement joins TRBV19 to TRBJ1-4, with 11 nucleotides matching TRBD1. Germline V gene data show CDR1 as LNHDA and CDR2 as SQIVND (reference sequence). Trimming removed 11 bases from V and 0 bases from J; junction bases left unmatched: 5. The CDR3 extends over 15 amino acids.